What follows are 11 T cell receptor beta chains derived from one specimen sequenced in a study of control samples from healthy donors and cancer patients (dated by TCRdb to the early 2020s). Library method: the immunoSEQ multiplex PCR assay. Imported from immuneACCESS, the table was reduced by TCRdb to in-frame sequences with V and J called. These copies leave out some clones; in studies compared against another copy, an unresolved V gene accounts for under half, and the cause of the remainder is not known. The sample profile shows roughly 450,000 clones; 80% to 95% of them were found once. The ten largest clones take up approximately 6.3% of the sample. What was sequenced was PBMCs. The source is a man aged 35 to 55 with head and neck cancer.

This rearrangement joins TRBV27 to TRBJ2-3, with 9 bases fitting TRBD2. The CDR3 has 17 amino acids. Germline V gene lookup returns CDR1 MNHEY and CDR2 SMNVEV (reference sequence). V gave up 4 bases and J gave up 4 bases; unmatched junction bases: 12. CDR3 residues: CASSSIPLAGFADTQYF. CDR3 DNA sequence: TGTGCCAGCAGTTCTATCCCACTAGCGGGTTTCGCAGATACGCAGTATTTT.

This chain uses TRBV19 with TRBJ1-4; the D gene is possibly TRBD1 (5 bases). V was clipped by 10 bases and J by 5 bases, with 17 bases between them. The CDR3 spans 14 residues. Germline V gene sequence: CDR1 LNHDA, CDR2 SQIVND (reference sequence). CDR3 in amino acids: CATSLGAGNEKLFF. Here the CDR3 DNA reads TGTGCCACCTCACTAGGGGCAGGGAATGAAAAACTGTTTTTT.

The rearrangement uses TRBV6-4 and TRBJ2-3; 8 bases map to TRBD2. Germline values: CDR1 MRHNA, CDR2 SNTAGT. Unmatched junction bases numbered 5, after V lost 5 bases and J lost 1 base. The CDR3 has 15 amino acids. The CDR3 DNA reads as TGTGCCAGCAGTCAGCGGGGGCAAGGCACAGATACGCAGTATTTT. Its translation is CASSQRGQGTDTQYF.

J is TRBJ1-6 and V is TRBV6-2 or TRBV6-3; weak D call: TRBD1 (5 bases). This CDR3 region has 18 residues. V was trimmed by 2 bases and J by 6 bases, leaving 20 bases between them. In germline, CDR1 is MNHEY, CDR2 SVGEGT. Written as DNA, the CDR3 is TGTGCCAGCAGTTACGGACAAGTTGGGCAGCATGGTAATTCACCCCTCCACTTT. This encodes CASSYGQVGQHGNSPLHF.

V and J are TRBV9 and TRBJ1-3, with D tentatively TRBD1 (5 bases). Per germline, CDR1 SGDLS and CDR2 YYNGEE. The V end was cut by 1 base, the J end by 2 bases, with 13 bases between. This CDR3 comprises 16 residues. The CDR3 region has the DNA TGTGCCAGCAGCGTACAGGGTATTGCCGCTGGAAACACCATATATTTT. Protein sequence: CASSVQGIAAGNTIYF.

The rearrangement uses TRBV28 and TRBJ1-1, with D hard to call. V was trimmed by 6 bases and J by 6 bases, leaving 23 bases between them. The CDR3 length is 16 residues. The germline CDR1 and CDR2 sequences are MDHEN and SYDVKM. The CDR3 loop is CASRRDLGKGGSEAFF. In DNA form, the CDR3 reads TGTGCCAGCAGACGCGACCTAGGGAAGGGTGGGTCTGAAGCTTTCTTT.

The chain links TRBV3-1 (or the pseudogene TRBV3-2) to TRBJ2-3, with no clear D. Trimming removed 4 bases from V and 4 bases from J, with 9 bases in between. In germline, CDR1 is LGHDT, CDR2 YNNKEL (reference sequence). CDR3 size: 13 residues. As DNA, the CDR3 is TGTGCCAGCAGCCGGCAGGTTGCAGATACGCAGTATTTT. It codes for CASSRQVADTQYF.

The CDR3 region is CASSIRLGLNTEAFF. The CDR3 bases are TGTGCCAGTAGTATCCGGTTAGGCTTGAACACTGAAGCTTTCTTT. This chain joins TRBV19 and TRBJ1-1; D is undetermined. Trimming removed 3 bases at V and 0 bases at J, with 11 bases between. Germline lookup yields CDR1 LNHDA and CDR2 SQIVND (reference sequence). This CDR3 spans 15 amino acids.

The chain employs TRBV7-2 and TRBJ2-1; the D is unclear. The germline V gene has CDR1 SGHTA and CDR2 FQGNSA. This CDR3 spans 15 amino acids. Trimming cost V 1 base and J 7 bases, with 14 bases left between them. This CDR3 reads CASSLGVLLGNEQFF. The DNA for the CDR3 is TGTGCCAGCAGCTTAGGAGTGTTATTGGGGAATGAGCAGTTCTTC.

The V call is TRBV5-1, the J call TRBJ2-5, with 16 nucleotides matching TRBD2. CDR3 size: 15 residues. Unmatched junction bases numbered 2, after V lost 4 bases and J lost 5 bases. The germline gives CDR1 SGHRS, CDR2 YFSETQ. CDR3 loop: CASSGTSGGAETQYF. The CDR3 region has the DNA TGCGCCAGCAGCGGGACTAGCGGGGGGGCGGAGACCCAGTACTTC.

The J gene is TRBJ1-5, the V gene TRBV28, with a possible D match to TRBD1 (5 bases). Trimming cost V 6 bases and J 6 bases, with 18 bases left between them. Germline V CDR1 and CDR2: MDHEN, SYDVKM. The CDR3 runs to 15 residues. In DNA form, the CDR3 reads TGTGCCAGCAGACCGGACGCGGGACGCAGTCAGCCCCAGCATTTT. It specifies CASRPDAGRSQPQHF.